This T cell receptor beta chain was sequenced for a study of persistence of HIV-infected CD4 T cells. Study overall: Antigen stimulation activated a lower proportion of cells, more of them memory, than anti-CD3/anti-CD28 stimulation.

On this clone: Antigen: not known.

Nonspecific anti-CD3/anti-CD28 bead stimulation represents the broad CD4+ T cell repertoire. Sorting selected CD4+ T cells upregulating both CD40 ligand and CD69. Donors were HIV-1-infected adults who began suppressive ART during chronic infection. PBMCs were depleted of CD8+ T cells before stimulation. This was the immunoSEQ version 4 assay in survey mode. Using immunoSEQ multiplex PCR, the repertoire was profiled, and TCRdb retains in-frame clones only, with some absent. The table has 30,000 to 45,000 clones, roughly 90% seen once; the top ten hold approximately 1.3%. This CDR3 is built from 19 residues. CDR1 and CDR2 from the germline V gene are LGHNA and YSLEER. Between the trimmed V and J ends, which lost 0 bases and 0 bases, there was a span of 18 bases.

The clonotype originates from an adult man with HIV who was CMV-seropositive. Sample: CD4+ T cells sorted from PBMCs after 18-hour stimulation, taken from a patient who received antiretroviral therapy. The rearrangement joins TRBV4-3 to TRBJ2-1, with D maybe TRBD2 (6 bases). CDR3 DNA sequence: TGCGCCAGCAGCCAAGATCGACGGAGGGCCGGGTACTCCTACAATGAGCAGTTCTTC. Amino acids: CASSQDRRRAGYSYNEQFF.